The 26 T cell receptor beta chains below all came from one sample that was sequenced in a study of OX40 agonist ivuxolimab in advanced cancers. The method was immunoSEQ multiplex PCR; TCRdb's version includes in-frame clones alone and lacks a portion of them. The data show 60,000 to 75,000 clones, with 86% seen just once and 3.5% to 4% held by the top ten. The source material was CD4+ or CD8+ T cells sorted from blood, sampled in a trial of the OX40 agonist ivuxolimab. The origin of the receptors is an adult with an advanced solid tumor such as melanoma, head and neck, liver or kidney cancer.

The gene calls are TRBV5-4 and TRBJ1-3; possible D gene TRBD1, 5 bases. This CDR3 contains 14 residues. Trimming left V 0 bases short and J 4 bases short, with 8 bases between. Germline loops: CDR1 SGHNT, CDR2 YYREEE (reference sequence). CDR3: CASSLAGSGNTIYF. Written as DNA, the CDR3 is TGTGCCAGCAGCTTGGCAGGGTCAGGAAACACCATATATTTT.

The CDR3 here is CASSTLPPGSGGNTIYF. CDR3 in DNA: TGCGCCAGCAGCACCCTTCCCCCAGGGTCGGGCGGAAACACCATATATTTT. The chain joins TRBV5-1 to TRBJ1-3; maybe TRBD1 (5 bases). CDR1 and CDR2 from the germline V gene are SGHRS and YFSETQ. Deletions cut 4 bases from V and 4 bases from J, with 21 bases between. This CDR3 spans 17 amino acids.

This clone has a single count. The chain employs TRBV11-1 and TRBJ2-7, with 7 nucleotides matching TRBD1. The junction had 12 bases not matched to a gene; V was cut back by 4 bases and J by 3 bases. This CDR3 comprises 16 residues. CDR1 is SGHAT and CDR2 is FQDESV in the germline V gene (reference sequence). The CDR3 bases are TGTGCCAGCAGCTCCAAACAGGGGAGCCTGGGCTACGAGCAGTACTTC. Protein sequence: CASSSKQGSLGYEQYF.

This clone was picked up a small number of times. The V call is TRBV7-9, the J call TRBJ2-5; D ambiguous. This CDR3 is 15 amino acids long. V was clipped by 4 bases and J by 1 base, with 13 bases between them. CDR1 is SEHNR, CDR2 FQNEAQ, per germline (reference sequence). The CDR3 coding sequence is TGTGCCAGCAGCTCGTTCCAGCCACTCCAAGAGACCCAGTACTTC. The encoded protein is CASSSFQPLQETQYF.

This clone has a handful of counts. This sequence joins TRBV2 and TRBJ1-5; D is possibly TRBD1 (6 bases). V was clipped by 8 bases and J by 4 bases, with 18 bases between them. The CDR3 totals 15 residues. Per germline, CDR1 SNHLY and CDR2 FYNNEI. The CDR3 loop is CASDVAGAKNQPQHF. The CDR3, as DNA: TGTGCCAGCGATGTGGCAGGGGCAAAGAATCAGCCCCAGCATTTT.

CDR3: CASSLDGGAYNEQFF. Written as DNA, the CDR3 is TGCGCCAGCAGCTTGGATGGAGGGGCATACAATGAGCAGTTCTTC. The chain uses TRBV5-1 and TRBJ2-1; D perhaps matches TRBD2 (6 bases). Germline V CDR1 and CDR2: SGHRS, YFSETQ. There are 15 residues in the CDR3. Trimming removed 0 bases at V and 4 bases at J, with 11 bases between.

CDR3 region: CASSLAGPNTGELFF. In nucleotides, the CDR3 is TGTGCCAGTAGTTTGGCTGGTCCGAACACCGGGGAGCTGTTTTTT. The chain has TRBV19 and TRBJ2-2; D not certain. This CDR3 contains 15 residues. From germline, CDR1 is LNHDA and CDR2 SQIVND (reference sequence). Trimming pared 5 bases from V and 0 bases from J, leaving 10 bases between.

The CDR3 region has the DNA TGCGCCAGCAGCCAAAAGTATGACGGGGGGGCAAATGAGCAGTTCTTC. Its protein product is CASSQKYDGGANEQFF. The V and J genes are TRBV4-3 and TRBJ2-1; the match to TRBD2 covers 8 bases. The CDR3 runs to 16 residues. Germline assignment: CDR1 LGHNA and CDR2 YSLEER. V trimming: 2 bases; J trimming: 7 bases; junction bases outside the gene matches: 10.

V usage is TRBV9 and J usage is TRBJ2-7; D not resolved. Germline V gives CDR1 SGDLS, CDR2 YYNGEE. Trimming removed 4 bases from V and 2 bases from J, with 13 bases in between. This CDR3 contains 14 residues. This CDR3 reads CASSSLLGPYEQYF. As DNA, the CDR3 is TGTGCCAGCAGCTCCTTGCTAGGACCCTACGAGCAGTACTTC. The entire variable domain, with the rest obtained from reference TRBV9 and TRBJ2-7, is as follows: DSGVTQTPKHLITATGQRVTLRCSPRSGDLSVYWYQQSLDQGLQFLIQYYNGEERAKGNILERFSAQQFPDLHSELNLSSLELGDSALYFCASSSLLGPYEQYFGPGTRLTVT.

The gene calls are TRBV4-3 and TRBJ2-7; D gene unclear. Trimming removed 2 bases from V and 0 bases from J, with 11 bases in between. In germline, CDR1 is LGHNA, CDR2 YSLEER. The CDR3 consists of 15 residues. The CDR3 coding sequence is TGCGCCAGCAGCCAACGGGCAGGAGCCTCCTACGAGCAGTACTTC. Protein sequence: CASSQRAGASYEQYF.

The chain uses TRBV7-3 and TRBJ1-2, with D possibly being TRBD1 (5 bases). The V gene's germline CDR1 is SGHTA and CDR2 FQGTGA. The ends were cut back, 5 bases at V and 4 bases at J, with 20 bases in the middle. This CDR3 has 16 amino acids. CDR3 sequence: CASSPAGGAGGYGYTF. CDR3 DNA sequence: TGTGCCAGCAGCCCGGCGGGCGGGGCGGGCGGCTATGGCTACACCTTC. Full variable domain (rest looked up from reference TRBV7-3 and TRBJ1-2): GAGVSQTPSNKVTEKGKYVELRCDPISGHTALYWYRQSLGQGPEFLIYFQGTGAADDSGLPNDRFFAVRPEGSVSTLKIQRTERGDSAVYLCASSPAGGAGGYGYTFGSGTRLTVV.

This chain uses TRBV6-4 with TRBJ1-1; perhaps TRBD1 as D (5 bases). The length of the CDR3 is 13 residues. Germline V CDR1 and CDR2: MRHNA, SNTAGT. The V end lost 0 bases, the J end lost 5 bases, and 7 bases lay between the germline ends. The chain's CDR3 is CASSDSRGTEAFF. CDR3 nucleotides: TGTGCCAGCAGTGACTCACGGGGGACTGAAGCTTTCTTT.

There are a few counts of this clone. The J gene is TRBJ1-6, the V gene TRBV11-2; D is possibly TRBD1 (6 bases). Germline CDR1 is SGHAT and CDR2 is FQNNGV. This CDR3 is built from 15 residues. Deletions cut 6 bases from V and 14 bases from J, with 23 bases between. The CDR3 bases are TGTGCCAGCAGTAATGGACAGACCCTTTTAGGAACCCTCCACTTT. It is translated as CASSNGQTLLGTLHF.

There are a few counts of this clone. The rearrangement uses TRBV16 and TRBJ2-5; tentative D call: TRBD1 (5 bases). The CDR3 is made up of 13 amino acids. Deletions cut 2 bases from V and 2 bases from J, with 6 bases between. Per germline, CDR1 KGHSY and CDR2 FQNENV. For the CDR3, the DNA is TGTGCCAGCAGCCAAGGGGCTCAAGAGACCCAGTACTTC. Encoded protein: CASSQGAQETQYF.

This clone was seen once. This sequence joins TRBV23-1 and TRBJ1-1; D perhaps matches TRBD1 (6 bases). TRBV23-1 falls under the ORF class, with uncertain function. V dropped 2 bases and J dropped 2 bases, with 24 bases sitting between them. The CDR3 has 19 residues. The CDR3 DNA reads as TGCGCCAGCAGTCAACCGGGATGGGGTGGCAGGGGCGCTAACACTGAAGCTTTCTTT. Encoded protein: CASSQPGWGGRGANTEAFF.

The rearrangement links TRBV25-1 to TRBJ2-5; 7 nucleotides match TRBD1. The CDR3 covers 13 residues. Germline lookup yields CDR1 MGHDK and CDR2 SYGVNS. The V gene end was trimmed by 7 bases and the J gene end by 4 bases; junction bases not matched to a gene: 6. The chain's CDR3 is CASTLQGTETQYF. The CDR3 coding sequence is TGTGCCAGCACTTTACAGGGGACAGAGACCCAGTACTTC.

This clone has only one observation. The chain joins TRBV18 to TRBJ2-7; D is possibly TRBD1 (6 bases). Germline V gene data show CDR1 as KGHSH and CDR2 as LQKENI. The V end lost 6 bases, the J end lost 4 bases, and 16 bases lay between the germline ends. The CDR3 has 14 residues. The CDR3 loop reads CASSSRQEIYEQYF. The CDR3 nucleotides are TGTGCCAGCTCTTCTCGACAGGAGATATACGAGCAGTACTTC.

The chain carries TRBV5-4 and TRBJ2-1; no firm D call. The V gene lost 0 bases and the J gene lost 7 bases, with 11 bases spanning the gap. Germline V gene data show CDR1 as SGHNT and CDR2 as YYREEE (reference sequence). The CDR3 runs to 14 residues. CDR3 nucleotides: TGTGCCAGCAGCTTGGACGGACCGCCTAATGAGCAGTTCTTC. It codes for CASSLDGPPNEQFF.

The chain uses TRBV19 and TRBJ2-3; D remains unclear. Between the trimmed V and J ends, which lost 3 bases and 4 bases, there was a span of 8 bases. The CDR3 length is 13 residues. Germline V gene data show CDR1 as LNHDA and CDR2 as SQIVND (reference sequence). In DNA, the CDR3 is TGTGCCAGTAGTATCGGTAGCCCAGATACGCAGTATTTT. Translation: CASSIGSPDTQYF.

This sequence joins TRBV14 and TRBJ1-2; 7 bases map to TRBD1. The length of the CDR3 is 12 residues. Trimming cost V 5 bases and J 4 bases; bases outside gene matches: 1. Germline values: CDR1 SGHDN, CDR2 FVKESK. CDR3 region: CASSNRGYGYTF. The CDR3 DNA reads as TGTGCCAGCAGCAACAGGGGCTATGGCTACACCTTC.

The chain employs TRBV28 and TRBJ2-5, with a tentative D call TRBD2 (6 bases). V was trimmed by 7 bases and J by 2 bases, leaving 8 bases between them. The CDR3 spans 12 residues. Germline values: CDR1 MDHEN, CDR2 SYDVKM. The CDR3: CASNAGQETQYF. The CDR3 region has the DNA TGTGCCAGCAACGCGGGACAAGAGACCCAGTACTTC.

The DNA of the CDR3 is TGTGCCAGCAGCTTAAGCCGGGGACAGATGAACACTGAAGCTTTCTTT. Residues: CASSLSRGQMNTEAFF. The chain is built from TRBV7-3 and TRBJ1-1; 7 bases line up with TRBD1. The V and J ends lost 1 base and 0 bases, in that order; junction bases with no gene match: 5. Germline loops: CDR1 SGHTA, CDR2 FQGTGA. This CDR3 spans 16 amino acids.

The chain employs TRBV7-2 and TRBJ2-3; no definite D call. Trimming removed 0 bases from V and 5 bases from J, with 9 bases in between. The CDR3 sequence is 14 residues long. Germline V gene data show CDR1 as SGHTA and CDR2 as FQGNSA. The CDR3 coding sequence is TGTGCCAGCAGCTTAGCGCCGGGCTTAGATACGCAGTATTTT. This gives the protein CASSLAPGLDTQYF.

The chain recombines TRBV19 with TRBJ1-1; 8 bases map to TRBD1. Germline CDR1 is LNHDA and CDR2 is SQIVND (reference sequence). This CDR3 has 16 amino acids. J gave up 3 bases and V 6 bases, and 12 bases lay outside the gene matches. CDR3 amino acids: CASRQTGDPGDTEAFF. Here the CDR3 DNA reads TGTGCCAGTAGGCAGACAGGGGACCCAGGGGACACTGAAGCTTTCTTT.

The rearrangement joins TRBV9 to TRBJ2-5; 8 nucleotides match TRBD1. This CDR3 has 12 residues. Germline V gene sequence: CDR1 SGDLS, CDR2 YYNGEE. The V and J ends lost 7 bases and 5 bases, in that order; junction bases with no gene match: 4. In DNA form, the CDR3 reads TGTGCCAGCGGGGGGACAGGCGAGACCCAGTACTTC. Amino acids: CASGGTGETQYF.

This chain uses TRBV6-1 with TRBJ1-5; 7 positions match TRBD1. Trimming removed 11 bases from V and 0 bases from J; junction bases left unmatched: 4. CDR1 and CDR2 from the germline V gene are MNHNS and SASEGT. The CDR3 runs to 13 residues. CDR3 amino acids: CASRDSSNQPQHF. The DNA of the CDR3 is TGTGCCTCCCGGGACAGTAGCAATCAGCCCCAGCATTTT.